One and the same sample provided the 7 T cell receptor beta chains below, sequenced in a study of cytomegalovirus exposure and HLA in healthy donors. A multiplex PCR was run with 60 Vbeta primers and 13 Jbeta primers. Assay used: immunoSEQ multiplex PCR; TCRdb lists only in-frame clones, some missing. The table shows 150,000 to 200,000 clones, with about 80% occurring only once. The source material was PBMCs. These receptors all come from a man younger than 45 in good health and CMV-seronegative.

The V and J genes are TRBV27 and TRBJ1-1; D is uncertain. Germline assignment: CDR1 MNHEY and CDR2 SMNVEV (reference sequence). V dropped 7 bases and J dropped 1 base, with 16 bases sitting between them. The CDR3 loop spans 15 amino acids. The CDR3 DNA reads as TGTGCCAGCACCCTAACCGGGAATACGAACACTGAAGCTTTCTTT. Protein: CASTLTGNTNTEAFF.

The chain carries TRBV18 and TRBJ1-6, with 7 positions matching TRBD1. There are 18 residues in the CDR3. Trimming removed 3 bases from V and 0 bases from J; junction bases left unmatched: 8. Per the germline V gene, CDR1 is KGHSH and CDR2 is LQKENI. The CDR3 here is CASSPLGQFSSYNSPLHF. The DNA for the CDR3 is TGTGCCAGCTCACCCCTGGGACAGTTTAGCTCCTATAATTCACCCCTCCACTTT.

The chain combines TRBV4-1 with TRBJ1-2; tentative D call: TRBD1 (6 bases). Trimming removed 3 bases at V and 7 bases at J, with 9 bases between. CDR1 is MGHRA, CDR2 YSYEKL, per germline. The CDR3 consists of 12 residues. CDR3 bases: TGCGCCAGCAGCCATAACAGGGTTGGCTACACCTTC. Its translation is CASSHNRVGYTF.

The CDR3, as DNA: TGTGCCAGTATCGGGTCGTTCAATCAGCCCCAGCATTTT. Translated, it gives CASIGSFNQPQHF. J is TRBJ1-5 and V is TRBV19; D gene uncertain. The CDR3 totals 13 residues. From germline, CDR1 is LNHDA and CDR2 SQIVND (reference sequence). V gave up 7 bases and J gave up 3 bases, with 10 bases separating them.

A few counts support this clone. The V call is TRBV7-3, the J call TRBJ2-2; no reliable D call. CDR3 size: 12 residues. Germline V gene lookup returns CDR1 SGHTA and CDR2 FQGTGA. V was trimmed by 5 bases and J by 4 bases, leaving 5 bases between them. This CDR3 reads CASSLGTGELFF. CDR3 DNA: TGTGCCAGCAGCCTCGGCACCGGGGAGCTGTTTTTT.

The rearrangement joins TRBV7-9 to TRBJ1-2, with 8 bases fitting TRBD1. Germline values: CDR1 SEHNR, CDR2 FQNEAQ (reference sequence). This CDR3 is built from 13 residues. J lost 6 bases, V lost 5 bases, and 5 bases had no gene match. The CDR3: CASSQDRVNGYTF. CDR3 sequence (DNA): TGTGCCAGCAGCCAGGACAGGGTGAATGGCTACACCTTC.

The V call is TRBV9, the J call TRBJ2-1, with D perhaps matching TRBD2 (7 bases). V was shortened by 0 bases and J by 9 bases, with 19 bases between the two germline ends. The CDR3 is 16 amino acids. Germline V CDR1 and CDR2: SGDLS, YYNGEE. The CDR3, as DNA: TGTGCCAGCAGCGTAGCAGTGAGGGGGGGCCGGGTTGAGCAGTTCTTC. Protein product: CASSVAVRGGRVEQFF. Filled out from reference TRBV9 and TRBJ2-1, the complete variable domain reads DSGVTQTPKHLITATGQRVTLRCSPRSGDLSVYWYQQSLDQGLQFLIQYYNGEERAKGNILERFSAQQFPDLHSELNLSSLELGDSALYFCASSVAVRGGRVEQFFGPGTRLTVL.